The following is a T cell receptor beta chain sequence with its context. No antigen is known for it. The germline CDR1 and CDR2 sequences are MGHRA and YSYEKL. After removal of 6 bases from V and 6 bases from J, the junction contained 8 bases not matched to a gene. This CDR3 is 14 amino acids long. The record originates from a study of chemoradiotherapy in HPV16-positive cancers. Study-wide background: A couple of HPV16-positive patients' cells yielded candidate HPV-specific clones and common motifs. General observations from the study: The functional HPV-specific definition rests on just a couple of HPV16-positive patients.

TCRdb keeps only in-frame clones here, not all; method: immunoSEQ multiplex PCR. The repertoire includes about 5,700 clones, roughly nine tenths of them detected once, and 22% sits in the top ten. Repertoires were sampled repeatedly during chemoradiotherapy. The sequence came from a human donor with HPV-associated anogenital cancer. Specimen: blood, collected from a patient who underwent chemoradiotherapy. This chain uses TRBV4-1 with TRBJ2-1; 7 nucleotides line up with TRBD2. CDR3 in amino acids: CASSVARLANEQFF. CDR3 in DNA: TGCGCCAGCAGTGTGGCACGACTAGCCAATGAGCAGTTCTTC.